The 5 T cell receptor beta chains below all came from one sample that was sequenced in a study of blood T cell repertoires in COVID-19. The method was immunoSEQ multiplex PCR; TCRdb's version includes in-frame clones alone and lacks a portion of them. The sample has approximately 140,000 clones, 80% to 90% seen once. Sequencing was done on a sample of PBMCs or T cells enriched from blood (not recorded which). The receptors stem from a middle-aged man with acute COVID-19.

The gene calls are TRBV19 and TRBJ1-5; D uncertain. Trimming left V 7 bases short and J 6 bases short, with 19 bases between. Germline V CDR1 and CDR2: LNHDA, SQIVND (reference sequence). The CDR3 has 15 residues. CDR3 amino acids: CASIGGRPNGQPQHF. The CDR3 DNA follows: TGTGCCAGTATCGGAGGCAGGCCCAACGGTCAGCCCCAGCATTTT.

The chain recombines TRBV30 with TRBJ2-3; D is uncertain. Per germline, CDR1 GTSNPN and CDR2 SVGIG (reference sequence). The CDR3 runs 14 residues. Trimming cost V 0 bases and J 0 bases, with 7 bases left between them. CDR3 loop: CAWSVGLSTDTQYF. The CDR3 DNA sequence: TGTGCCTGGAGTGTGGGCCTCAGCACAGATACGCAGTATTTT.

The V and J genes are TRBV2 and TRBJ2-6, with TRBD1 identical over 7 bases. After removal of 5 bases from V and 0 bases from J, the junction contained 10 bases not matched to a gene. The length of the CDR3 is 18 residues. From germline, CDR1 is SNHLY and CDR2 FYNNEI. The CDR3 region has the DNA TGTGCCAGCAGTCAGCCGGGACAGACCTCCTCTGGGGCCAACGTCCTGACTTTC. Amino acids: CASSQPGQTSSGANVLTF.

The V gene is TRBV18, the J gene TRBJ1-5, with D tentatively TRBD1 (6 bases). The CDR3 contains 13 residues. V lost 2 bases, J lost 8 bases, and 10 bases lay in between. Germline-derived CDR1 and CDR2 are KGHSH and LQKENI. This CDR3 reads CASSPGGPEPQHF. CDR3 nucleotides: TGTGCCAGCTCACCAGGGGGCCCCGAGCCCCAGCATTTT.

The V gene is TRBV7-6, the J gene TRBJ2-1; D is possibly TRBD2 (7 bases). Germline values: CDR1 SGHVS, CDR2 FNYEAQ. CDR3 length equals 21 residues. V was clipped by 5 bases and J by 7 bases, with 36 bases between them. Here the CDR3 reads CASSTPSQGLSAGRSWNEQFF. The CDR3 nucleotides are TGTGCCAGCAGCACCCCGTCACAGGGCCTTTCAGCGGGACGCTCCTGGAATGAGCAGTTCTTC.